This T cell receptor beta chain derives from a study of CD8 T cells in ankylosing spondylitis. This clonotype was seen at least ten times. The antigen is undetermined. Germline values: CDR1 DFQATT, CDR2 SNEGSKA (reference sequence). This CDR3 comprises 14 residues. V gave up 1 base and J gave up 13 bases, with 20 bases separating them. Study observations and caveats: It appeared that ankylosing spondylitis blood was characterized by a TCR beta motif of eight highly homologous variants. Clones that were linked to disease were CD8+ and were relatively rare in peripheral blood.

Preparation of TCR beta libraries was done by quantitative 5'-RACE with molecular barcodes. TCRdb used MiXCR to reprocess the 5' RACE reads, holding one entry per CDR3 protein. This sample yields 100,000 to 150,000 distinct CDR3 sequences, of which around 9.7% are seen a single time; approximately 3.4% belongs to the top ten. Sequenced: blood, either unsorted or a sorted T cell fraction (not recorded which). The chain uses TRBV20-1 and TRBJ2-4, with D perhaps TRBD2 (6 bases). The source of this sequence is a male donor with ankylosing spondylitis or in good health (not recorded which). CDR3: CSARANTGTQRQYF. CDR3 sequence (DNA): TGCAGTGCTAGAGCGAACACCGGGACTCAAAGACAGTACTTC.